These 27 T cell receptor beta chains were all obtained from the same sample, sequenced in a study of cytomegalovirus exposure and HLA in healthy donors. The PCR was carried out with 60 Vbeta primers and 13 Jbeta primers. Sequencing used immunoSEQ multiplex PCR; TCRdb keeps in-frame clones, though not all of them. The repertoire holds 120,000 or so clones, around four fifths seen once, with approximately 1% in the top ten. The sequencing input was PBMCs. These receptors all come from a human donor in good health.

The CDR3 spells CASSSRSKGTRNSPLHF. CDR3 coding DNA: TGTGCCAGTAGTAGTAGAAGTAAGGGGACACGGAATTCACCCCTCCACTTT. The chain links TRBV19 to TRBJ1-6, with D possibly matching TRBD1 (6 bases). V lost 4 bases, J lost 7 bases, and 20 bases lay in between. The CDR3 runs to 17 residues. Germline CDR1 and CDR2: LNHDA and SQIVND (reference sequence).

V is TRBV9 and J is TRBJ2-3; a weak D match, TRBD2 (6 bases). Germline V gene sequence: CDR1 SGDLS, CDR2 YYNGEE. The CDR3 is 16 amino acids. V gave up 2 bases and J gave up 0 bases, with 13 bases separating them. CDR3 sequence (DNA): TGTGCCAGCAGCGTCGGCGGGGCGACTAGCACAGATACGCAGTATTTT. Encoded protein: CASSVGGATSTDTQYF. Drawing the rest from reference TRBV9 and TRBJ2-3, the complete variable domain is DSGVTQTPKHLITATGQRVTLRCSPRSGDLSVYWYQQSLDQGLQFLIQYYNGEERAKGNILERFSAQQFPDLHSELNLSSLELGDSALYFCASSVGGATSTDTQYFGPGTRLTVL.

The chain recombines TRBV15 with TRBJ2-1; D is perhaps TRBD2 (5 bases). Trimming stripped 0 bases from V and 2 bases from J, with 11 bases between. Germline CDR1 and CDR2: LNHNV and YYDKDF (reference sequence). CDR3 length equals 16 residues. For the CDR3, the DNA is TGTGCCACCAGCAGAGATCTTAGCGTCACCTACAATGAGCAGTTCTTC. This sequence encodes CATSRDLSVTYNEQFF.

The gene calls are TRBV5-4 and TRBJ2-2; D might be TRBD1 (8 bases). This CDR3 has 15 amino acids. Germline CDR1 is SGHNT and CDR2 is YYREEE (reference sequence). Trimming took off 4 bases at V and 5 bases at J, with 15 bases between the two ends. DNA of the CDR3: TGTGCCAGCAGCAGCGGGACAGGATATACCGGGGAGCTGTTTTTT. This sequence encodes CASSSGTGYTGELFF.

The chain is built from TRBV5-1 and TRBJ1-2, with D possibly matching TRBD1 (6 bases). The CDR3 is 14 amino acids. Germline V gene data show CDR1 as SGHRS and CDR2 as YFSETQ. V lost 0 bases and J 8 bases, leaving 14 bases between the germline ends. This chain's CDR3 is CASSLEQGATGYTF. The CDR3 DNA follows: TGCGCCAGCAGCTTGGAACAGGGCGCCACGGGCTACACCTTC.

The chain joins TRBV9 to TRBJ2-7, with 14 bases that match TRBD2. This CDR3 comprises 14 residues. Germline V gene sequence: CDR1 SGDLS, CDR2 YYNGEE. V was pared by 3 bases and J by 13 bases, with 9 bases of the junction left unmatched. The CDR3 reads CASSDRTSGGPIYF. The DNA for the CDR3 is TGTGCCAGCAGCGACCGGACTAGCGGGGGGCCAATCTACTTC.

Written as DNA, the CDR3 is TGTGCCAGCAGCCGAGCGACAGGCACTGAAGCTTTCTTT. It is translated as CASSRATGTEAFF. The rearrangement uses TRBV7-9 and TRBJ1-1; TRBD1 might be the D (6 bases). The V end lost 5 bases, the J end lost 4 bases, and 11 bases lay between the germline ends. Germline V CDR1 and CDR2: SEHNR, FQNEAQ (reference sequence). The CDR3 consists of 13 residues.

The chain uses TRBV15 and TRBJ1-2; tentatively, D is TRBD1 (6 bases). The ends were cut back, 0 bases at V and 8 bases at J, with 19 bases in the middle. CDR1 is LNHNV and CDR2 is YYDKDF in the germline V gene (reference sequence). The CDR3 extends over 16 amino acids. CDR3 amino acids: CATSRDGAGAPLGYTF. The CDR3 coding sequence is TGTGCCACCAGCAGAGATGGGGCAGGGGCCCCTCTGGGCTACACCTTC.

The chain is built from TRBV5-1 and TRBJ2-5; 8 bases fit TRBD1. The CDR3 loop spans 15 amino acids. Germline values: CDR1 SGHRS, CDR2 YFSETQ. V dropped 4 bases and J dropped 5; count of bases not matched to a gene: 10. The CDR3 DNA is TGCGCCAGCAGCGGACAGACAGGGGATCGGGAGACCCAGTACTTC. Residues: CASSGQTGDRETQYF.

This sequence joins TRBV28 and TRBJ2-7; 8 nucleotides align to TRBD2. Germline V gene sequence: CDR1 MDHEN, CDR2 SYDVKM. The CDR3 sequence is 14 residues long. Trimming at V came to 6 bases and at J to 6 bases, leaving 10 bases not matched to a gene. The CDR3 bases are TGTGCCAGCAGCCTCCTGCAGGCGGGAGGCGAGCAGTACTTC. Translating it yields CASSLLQAGGEQYF. The full variable domain, its missing parts supplied by reference TRBV28 and TRBJ2-7, is DVKVTQSSRYLVKRTGEKVFLECVQDMDHENMFWYRQDPGLGLRLIYFSYDVKMKEKGDIPEGYSVSREKKERFSLILESASTNQTSMYLCASSLLQAGGEQYFGPGTRLTVT.

The chain links TRBV6-1 to TRBJ1-2, with 12 bases fitting TRBD1. Losses at the gene ends were 5 bases for V and 4 bases for J; bases not matched to a gene: 2. From germline, CDR1 is MNHNS and CDR2 SASEGT. The CDR3 loop spans 14 amino acids. CDR3 in DNA: TGTGCCAGCAGTATGGGACAGGGGGCCTATGGCTACACCTTC. Protein sequence: CASSMGQGAYGYTF.

The chain recombines TRBV7-9 with TRBJ2-3; D gene uncertain. V dropped 3 bases and J dropped 1 base, with 8 bases sitting between them. In germline, CDR1 is SEHNR, CDR2 FQNEAQ (reference sequence). The CDR3 totals 14 residues. The chain's CDR3 is CASSLTAGTDTQYF. For the CDR3, the DNA is TGTGCCAGCAGCTTGACCGCGGGCACAGATACGCAGTATTTT. The full variable domain, completed using reference TRBV7-9 and TRBJ2-3, is DTGVSQNPRHKITKRGQNVTFRCDPISEHNRLYWYRQTLGQGPEFLTYFQNEAQLEKSRLLSDRFSAERPKGSFSTLEIQRTEQGDSAMYLCASSLTAGTDTQYFGPGTRLTVL.

This chain uses TRBV28 with TRBJ2-2; D not resolved. The V end lost 6 bases, the J end lost 3 bases, and 11 bases lay between the germline ends. CDR1 MDHEN and CDR2 SYDVKM come from the germline V gene. The CDR3 sequence is 14 residues long. The CDR3 DNA reads TGTGCCAGCAGATTTCCTACTCACACCGGGGAGCTGTTTTTT. Residues: CASRFPTHTGELFF.

The chain recombines TRBV7-9 with TRBJ2-5; D gene uncertain. Trimming shortened V by 5 bases and J by 5 bases, and 15 bases separated the two germline ends. Germline-derived CDR1 and CDR2 are SEHNR and FQNEAQ (reference sequence). The CDR3 is 14 amino acids. CDR3 DNA: TGTGCCAGCAGCCAAGTCAATCGCGCGGAGACCCAGTACTTC. Translating gives CASSQVNRAETQYF. The whole variable domain, remainder taken from reference TRBV7-9 and TRBJ2-5, is DTGVSQNPRHKITKRGQNVTFRCDPISEHNRLYWYRQTLGQGPEFLTYFQNEAQLEKSRLLSDRFSAERPKGSFSTLEIQRTEQGDSAMYLCASSQVNRAETQYFGPGTRLLVL.

The chain joins TRBV4-1 to TRBJ2-5, with TRBD2 identical over 12 bases. Gene TRBJ2-7 matches the end of the DNA better, so the J call may be wrong. The germline CDR1 and CDR2 sequences are MGHRA and YSYEKL. CDR3 length equals 17 residues. CDR3 protein: CASSPHTSGGPSYEQYF. CDR3 sequence (DNA): TGCGCCAGCAGCCCACATACTAGCGGGGGGCCTTCCTACGAGCAGTACTTC.

The chain employs TRBV5-4 and TRBJ2-7; 8 bases agree with TRBD2. V was pared by 4 bases and J by 7 bases, with 10 bases of the junction left unmatched. The CDR3 length is 14 residues. The V gene's germline CDR1 is SGHNT and CDR2 YYREEE (reference sequence). The CDR3 loop reads CASSPGAGVGEQYF. The CDR3 region has the DNA TGTGCCAGCAGCCCCGGAGCGGGGGTCGGGGAGCAGTACTTC.

The V call is TRBV25-1, the J call TRBJ1-1; no definite D call. V gave up 4 bases and J gave up 1 base, with 7 bases separating them. This CDR3 contains 13 residues. Germline CDR1 and CDR2: MGHDK and SYGVNS. CDR3 residues: CASSGSGNTEAFF. For the CDR3, the DNA is TGTGCCAGCAGTGGCTCCGGGAACACTGAAGCTTTCTTT.

This clone was counted between two and nine times. The genes are TRBV11-2 and TRBJ1-3, with 11 bases that match TRBD1. The J segment lost 4 bases and the V segment lost 5 bases, leaving 13 bases of the junction unmatched. Germline CDR1 SGHAT, CDR2 FQNNGV. The CDR3 is made up of 18 amino acids. In DNA, the CDR3 is TGTGCCAGCAGCGACAACCTGGACAGGGGGCGAGGAGGAAACACCATATATTTT. It encodes CASSDNLDRGRGGNTIYF.

The chain has TRBV6-1 and TRBJ2-5, with D tentatively TRBD1 (5 bases). The length of the CDR3 is 13 residues. V was pared by 11 bases and J by 1 base, with 14 bases between. Germline V gene lookup returns CDR1 MNHNS and CDR2 SASEGT. This CDR3 reads CAVPKGFQETQYF. CDR3 nucleotide sequence: TGTGCCGTCCCAAAGGGGTTCCAAGAGACCCAGTACTTC.

In its sample, this clone was seen once. The chain's CDR3 is CTNGGGSIGYTF. CDR3 nucleotides: TGTACGAATGGGGGGGGATCTATTGGCTACACCTTC. The chain links TRBV21-1 to TRBJ1-2. TRBV21-1 is a recognized pseudogene. This CDR3 is built from 12 residues.

The V call is TRBV7-9, the J call TRBJ2-7, with 8 bases aligning to TRBD2. This CDR3 contains 17 residues. The V and J ends lost 2 bases and 0 bases, in that order; junction bases with no gene match: 9. CDR1 is SEHNR, CDR2 FQNEAQ, per germline (reference sequence). CDR3 sequence reads: CASSLWDGGVHSYEQYF. The CDR3 DNA reads as TGTGCCAGCAGCTTATGGGACGGGGGGGTCCACTCCTACGAGCAGTACTTC.

V gene TRBV19 combines with J gene TRBJ2-1; 10 positions agree with TRBD2. With V trimmed by 5 bases and J by 3 bases, 13 bases remained unmatched. The CDR3 sequence is 18 residues long. Germline-derived CDR1 and CDR2 are LNHDA and SQIVND (reference sequence). This CDR3 is CASSLNPISGGIYNEQFF. The CDR3, as DNA: TGTGCCAGTAGTCTCAACCCCATTAGCGGGGGGATCTACAATGAGCAGTTCTTC.

CDR3 DNA sequence: TGTGCCAGCACCTGGTTCGGGACACTGGGTAATGAGCAGTTCTTC. Its protein product is CASTWFGTLGNEQFF. The gene calls are TRBV27 and TRBJ2-1, with D maybe TRBD1 (6 bases). The V end was cut by 7 bases, the J end by 7 bases, with 20 bases between. The CDR3 sequence is 15 residues long. Looked up from germline, CDR1 is MNHEY and CDR2 is SMNVEV (reference sequence).

This sequence joins TRBV9 and TRBJ1-2; the D gene is possibly TRBD1 (6 bases). This CDR3 is built from 15 residues. V shed 2 bases and J shed 6 bases, with 17 bases lying between them. The germline V gene encodes CDR1 SGDLS and CDR2 YYNGEE. The CDR3 reads CASSVRQVGRDGYTF. The CDR3 DNA reads as TGTGCCAGCAGCGTTCGACAGGTCGGTCGGGATGGCTACACCTTC.

This rearrangement joins TRBV7-2 to TRBJ1-4, with D possibly TRBD1 on 5 matching bases. The CDR3 runs to 16 residues. CDR1 SGHTA and CDR2 FQGNSA come from the germline V gene. Trimming cost V 3 bases and J 2 bases, with 13 bases left between them. The CDR3 here is CASSFGRVATNEKLFF. CDR3 nucleotides: TGTGCCAGCAGCTTCGGCAGGGTAGCTACTAATGAAAAACTGTTTTTT.

This clone was detected a few times. This chain uses TRBV7-3 with TRBJ2-2, with D perhaps TRBD2 (7 bases). Germline V CDR1 and CDR2: SGHTA, FQGTGA. V was shortened by 4 bases and J by 1 base, with 16 bases between the two germline ends. The CDR3 loop spans 17 amino acids. The CDR3 DNA reads as TGTGCCAGCAGCTCCGATGGGGGGGCGATGAACACCGGGGAGCTGTTTTTT. Translated: CASSSDGGAMNTGELFF.

The genes are TRBV7-6 and TRBJ2-1; TRBD1 might be the D (5 bases). V lost 1 base and J lost 10, with 14 bases in between. The CDR3 has 14 residues. Germline CDR1 and CDR2: SGHVS and FNYEAQ. CDR3 bases: TGTGCCAGCAGCTTAGAGGACATCCCATGGGAGCAGTTCTTC. Translation: CASSLEDIPWEQFF.